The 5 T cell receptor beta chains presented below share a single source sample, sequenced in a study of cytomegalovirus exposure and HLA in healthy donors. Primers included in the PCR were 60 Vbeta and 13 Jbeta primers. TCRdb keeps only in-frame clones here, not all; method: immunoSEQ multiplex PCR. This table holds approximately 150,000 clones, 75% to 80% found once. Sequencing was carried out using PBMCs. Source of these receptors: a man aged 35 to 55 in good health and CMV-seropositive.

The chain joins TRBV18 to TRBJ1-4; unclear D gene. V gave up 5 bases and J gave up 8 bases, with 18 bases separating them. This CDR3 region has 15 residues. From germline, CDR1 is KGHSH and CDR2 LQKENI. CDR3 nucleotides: TGTGCCAGCTCAACGGTCCCGGGGTTTGGGGAAAAACTGTTTTTT. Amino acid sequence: CASSTVPGFGEKLFF.

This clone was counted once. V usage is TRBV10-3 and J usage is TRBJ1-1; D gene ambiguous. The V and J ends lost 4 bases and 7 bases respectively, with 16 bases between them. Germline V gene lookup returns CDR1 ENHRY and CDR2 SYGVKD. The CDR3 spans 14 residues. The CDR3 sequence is CAISADLLAGEAFF. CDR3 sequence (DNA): TGTGCCATCAGTGCGGACTTACTAGCAGGTGAAGCTTTCTTT.

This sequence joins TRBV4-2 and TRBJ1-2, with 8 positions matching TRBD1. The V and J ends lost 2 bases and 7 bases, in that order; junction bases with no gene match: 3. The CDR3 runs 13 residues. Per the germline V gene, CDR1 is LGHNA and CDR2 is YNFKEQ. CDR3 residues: CASSQQGAVGYTF. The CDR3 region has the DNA TGTGCCAGCAGCCAACAGGGGGCAGTTGGCTACACCTTC.

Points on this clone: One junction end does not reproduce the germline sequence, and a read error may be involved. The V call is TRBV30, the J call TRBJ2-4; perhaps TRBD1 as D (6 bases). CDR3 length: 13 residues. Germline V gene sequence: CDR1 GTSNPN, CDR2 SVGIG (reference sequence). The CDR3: CACTGTAKNSQYF. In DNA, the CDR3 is TGTGCCTGTACAGGGACGGCCAAAAACAGTCAGTACTTC.

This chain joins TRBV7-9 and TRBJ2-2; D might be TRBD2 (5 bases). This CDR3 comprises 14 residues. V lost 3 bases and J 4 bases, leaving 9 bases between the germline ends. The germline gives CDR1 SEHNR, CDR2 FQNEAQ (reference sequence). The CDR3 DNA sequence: TGTGCCAGCAGCTTGGACTTTCTCACCGGGGAGCTGTTTTTT. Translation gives CASSLDFLTGELFF.